What follows are 12 T cell receptor beta chains derived from one specimen sequenced in a study of cytomegalovirus exposure and HLA in healthy donors. A multiplex PCR was run with 60 Vbeta primers and 13 Jbeta primers. Using immunoSEQ multiplex PCR, the repertoire was profiled, and TCRdb retains in-frame clones only, with some absent. The sample has 210,000 or so clones, around 79% seen once. The specimen sequenced was PBMCs. These receptors were taken from a man aged 18 to 29 in good health and CMV-seronegative.

This chain uses TRBV18 with TRBJ2-1; no clear D. V was shortened by 0 bases and J by 3 bases, with 6 bases between the two germline ends. There are 14 residues in the CDR3. Looked up from germline, CDR1 is KGHSH and CDR2 is LQKENI. CDR3 nucleotide sequence: TGTGCCAGCTCACCACCGACTGGCTACAATGAGCAGTTCTTC. Translated, it gives CASSPPTGYNEQFF.

J is TRBJ2-7 and V is TRBV25-1, with D perhaps TRBD2 (7 bases). Trimming shortened V by 1 base and J by 3 bases, and 22 bases separated the two germline ends. CDR1 and CDR2 (germline): MGHDK, SYGVNS. This CDR3 is built from 18 residues. The CDR3 protein is CASSEFFIERGGSYEQYF. The CDR3 bases are TGTGCCAGCAGTGAATTCTTCATTGAGAGGGGGGGGAGCTACGAGCAGTACTTC.

The chain couples TRBV7-9 to TRBJ1-1, with a weak D call TRBD1 (6 bases). The CDR3 sequence is 15 residues long. Germline-derived CDR1 and CDR2 are SEHNR and FQNEAQ (reference sequence). The V end lost 4 bases, the J end lost 3 bases, and 15 bases lay between the germline ends. The DNA of the CDR3 is TGTGCCAGCAGCTCCATCACGGACAGCTACACTGAAGCTTTCTTT. Translated, it gives CASSSITDSYTEAFF.

The chain couples TRBV12-2 to TRBJ2-3; TRBD1 is the table's D call and was not checked against the DNA. TRBV12-2 is recorded as a pseudogene. This CDR3 is 14 amino acids long. CDR3 region: CASRFYTGIDTQYF. For the CDR3, the DNA is TGTGCAAGTCGCTTCTATACAGGGATAGATACGCAGTATTTT.

This chain uses TRBV9 with TRBJ2-7; TRBD1 is a possible D gene (6 bases). This CDR3 is built from 14 residues. Germline assignment: CDR1 SGDLS and CDR2 YYNGEE. V was pared by 0 bases and J by 3 bases, with 10 bases between. DNA of the CDR3: TGTGCCAGCAGCGTAGCTGAGGGGGACTACGAGCAGTACTTC. This sequence encodes CASSVAEGDYEQYF.

V is TRBV6-5 and J is TRBJ1-6; TRBD1 agrees at 9 bases. The V gene's germline CDR1 is MNHEY and CDR2 SVGAGI. The CDR3 totals 15 residues. Losses at the gene ends were 7 bases for V and 2 bases for J; bases not matched to a gene: 3. The DNA for the CDR3 is TGTGCCAGCAAACAGGGGGCAACCTATAATTCACCCCTCCACTTT. This sequence encodes CASKQGATYNSPLHF.

V is TRBV18 and J is TRBJ1-5; D not certain. With 2 bases removed from V and 6 bases from J, the gap between germline ends came to 8 bases. The CDR3 has 13 residues. Germline lookup yields CDR1 KGHSH and CDR2 LQKENI. The CDR3 region is CASSPGSGQPQHF. CDR3 sequence (DNA): TGTGCCAGCTCACCAGGGTCGGGTCAGCCCCAGCATTTT. The variable domain in full, completed from reference TRBV18 and TRBJ1-5, reads NAGVMQNPRHLVRRRGQEARLRCSPMKGHSHVYWYRQLPEEGLKFMVYLQKENIIDESGMPKERFSAEFPKEGPSILRIQQVVRGDSAAYFCASSPGSGQPQHFGDGTRLSIL.

The V and J genes are TRBV15 and TRBJ2-3; D may be TRBD2 (6 bases). Germline V gives CDR1 LNHNV, CDR2 YYDKDF (reference sequence). The CDR3 has 16 residues. Trimming cost V 0 bases and J 2 bases, with 12 bases left between them. CDR3 region: CATSRDISGHTDTQYF. The CDR3, as DNA: TGTGCCACCAGCAGAGATATTAGCGGTCACACAGATACGCAGTATTTT.

This clone was seen only a few times. V gene TRBV27 combines with J gene TRBJ2-1; possible D gene TRBD1, 6 bases. This CDR3 has 16 amino acids. Trimming removed 3 bases at V and 4 bases at J, with 16 bases between. The V gene's germline CDR1 is MNHEY and CDR2 SMNVEV (reference sequence). The CDR3 sequence: CASSLDSLRPYNEQFF. As DNA, the CDR3 is TGTGCCAGCAGTTTGGACAGCTTACGGCCTTACAATGAGCAGTTCTTC.

The chain couples TRBV11-2 to TRBJ2-7; 7 positions agree with TRBD1. Germline loops: CDR1 SGHAT, CDR2 FQNNGV. The V and J ends lost 5 bases and 2 bases, in that order; junction bases with no gene match: 6. This CDR3 contains 14 residues. The chain's CDR3 is CASSNPGQTYEQYF. CDR3 nucleotides: TGTGCCAGCAGCAACCCGGGACAGACCTACGAGCAGTACTTC.

The chain recombines TRBV7-9 with TRBJ2-1; 7 bases match TRBD1. CDR1 and CDR2 (germline): SEHNR, FQNEAQ (reference sequence). With 6 bases clipped from V and 0 bases from J, the junction kept 5 bases outside the gene matches. The CDR3 contains 15 residues. The CDR3 sequence: CASRSGGSSYNEQFF. The CDR3 nucleotides are TGTGCCAGCAGATCAGGGGGTAGCTCCTACAATGAGCAGTTCTTC.

The chain uses TRBV7-2 and TRBJ1-5; D perhaps matches TRBD1 (6 bases). The CDR3 length is 15 residues. CDR1 and CDR2 from the germline V gene are SGHTA and FQGNSA. The ends were cut back, 5 bases at V and 3 bases at J, with 14 bases in the middle. The CDR3 reads CASSPVTGNNQPQHF. Written as DNA, the CDR3 is TGTGCCAGCAGCCCTGTAACAGGGAACAATCAGCCCCAGCATTTT.